This entry lists 24 T cell receptor beta chains sequenced from one sample in a study of type 1 and type 2 diabetes patients. Genomic DNA was the PCR template. The TCR beta CDR3 region was amplified using 30 forward and 13 reverse primers. From the multiplex PCR reads, TCRdb called clonotypes with MiXCR, one entry per CDR3 protein. The table lists 250,000 or so distinct CDR3 sequences, around 47% of them singletons, with roughly an eighth in the top ten. Sequencing was done on a sample of peripheral blood mononuclear cells (PBMCs). These receptors were taken from a man younger than 30 with type 2 diabetes.

In the case of this clonotype: In this CDR3 the conserved last residue, phenylalanine or tryptophan, is missing, so a read error is likely. The V and J genes are TRBV2 and TRBJ1-2, with D possibly matching TRBD1 (6 bases). This CDR3 has 15 residues. The germline V gene has CDR1 SNHLY and CDR2 FYNNEI. Between the trimmed V and J ends, which lost 2 bases and 2 bases, there was a span of 12 bases. The CDR3 nucleotides read TGTGCCAGCAGTGAACCGGGCCAGGGGAACTATGGCTACACCCTC. This gives the protein CASSEPGQGNYGYTL.

This clonotype was observed at least ten times. The V gene is TRBV7-9, the J gene TRBJ2-5, with a weak D call TRBD1 (6 bases). The CDR3 loop spans 13 amino acids. V lost 8 bases and J 1 base, leaving 11 bases between the germline ends. Per the germline V gene, CDR1 is SEHNR and CDR2 is FQNEAQ (reference sequence). The CDR3 DNA reads as TGTGCCAGCGAACGAGGGGGCCAAGAGACCCAGTACTTC. Translation: CASERGGQETQYF.

The chain combines TRBV19 with TRBJ1-5, with D uncertain. In germline, CDR1 is LNHDA, CDR2 SQIVND (reference sequence). Between the trimmed V and J ends, which lost 2 bases and 5 bases, there was a span of 10 bases. This CDR3 has 14 residues. CDR3: CASSISPDDQPQHF. The CDR3 bases are TGTGCCAGTAGTATATCCCCAGACGATCAGCCCCAGCATTTT.

V and J are TRBV13 and TRBJ2-3; TRBD2 aligns across 14 bases. The CDR3 loop spans 16 amino acids. Trimming cost V 6 bases and J 5 bases; bases outside gene matches: 7. From germline, CDR1 is PRHDT and CDR2 FYEKMQ (reference sequence). The CDR3 sequence is CASRHPGTSGRDTQYF. The CDR3, as DNA: TGTGCCAGCAGGCATCCCGGGACTAGCGGGAGAGATACGCAGTATTTT. Combining the CDR3 with reference TRBV13 and TRBJ2-3 gives the whole variable domain AAGVIQSPRHLIKEKRETATLKCYPIPRHDTVYWYQQGPGQDPQFLISFYEKMQSDKGSIPDRFSAQQFSDYHSELNMSSLELGDSALYFCASRHPGTSGRDTQYFGPGTRLTVL.

This sequence joins TRBV27 and TRBJ1-4; TRBD1 is a possible D gene (5 bases). CDR3 size: 14 residues. Germline V gene lookup returns CDR1 MNHEY and CDR2 SMNVEV (reference sequence). V was cut by 6 bases and J by 7 bases, with 15 bases left in between. The CDR3 DNA reads TGTGCCAGCAGCATCACAGGCCGAGGTGAAAAACTGTTTTTT. Its protein product is CASSITGRGEKLFF.

V gene TRBV2 combines with J gene TRBJ2-7; TRBD2 matches at 12 bases. Trimming at V came to 6 bases and at J to 2 bases, leaving 2 bases not matched to a gene. Germline values: CDR1 SNHLY, CDR2 FYNNEI. This CDR3 has 14 amino acids. The CDR3 DNA is TGTGCCAGCAGAACTAGCGGGAGGACCTACGAGCAGTACTTC. This encodes CASRTSGRTYEQYF.

The rearrangement uses TRBV30 and TRBJ1-1; the D is unclear. This CDR3 has 15 amino acids. Trimming shortened V by 1 base and J by 3 bases, and 15 bases separated the two germline ends. Germline CDR1 and CDR2: GTSNPN and SVGIG (reference sequence). CDR3 amino acids: CAWSDGVDADTEAFF. The DNA of the CDR3 is TGTGCCTGGAGTGACGGCGTCGACGCGGACACTGAAGCTTTCTTT.

The chain combines TRBV2 with TRBJ1-4, with D possibly being TRBD1 (6 bases). Trimming removed 8 bases from V and 4 bases from J, with 20 bases in between. This CDR3 spans 16 amino acids. In germline, CDR1 is SNHLY, CDR2 FYNNEI. CDR3 sequence (DNA): TGTGCCAGCGGTGGGGGAGAGGGGGGACTTAATGAAAAACTGTTTTTT. This sequence encodes CASGGGEGGLNEKLFF.

This clonotype was counted at least ten times. This chain links TRBV7-3 with TRBJ2-5; TRBD1 agrees at 10 bases. This CDR3 is 14 amino acids long. Trimming took 0 bases from V and 5 from J; bases not matched to a gene: 0. Germline V gene sequence: CDR1 SGHTA, CDR2 FQGTGA. The CDR3 loop reads CASSLTGQGETQYF. CDR3 DNA sequence: TGTGCCAGCAGCTTAACGGGACAGGGGGAGACCCAGTACTTC.

This sequence joins TRBV7-2 and TRBJ2-7; D is perhaps TRBD2 (6 bases). Per germline, CDR1 SGHTA and CDR2 FQGNSA. Trimming shortened V by 5 bases and J by 5 bases, and 22 bases separated the two germline ends. CDR3 length: 16 amino acids. The CDR3 sequence is CASSRHSRRAVHEQYF. The CDR3 coding sequence is TGTGCCAGCAGCCGACATTCGAGGAGGGCCGTCCACGAGCAGTACTTC.

This clonotype was detected many times. This sequence joins TRBV2 and TRBJ2-7, with 10 bases that match TRBD2. The CDR3 spans 13 residues. Trimming took 8 bases from V and 10 from J; bases not matched to a gene: 11. In germline, CDR1 is SNHLY, CDR2 FYNNEI. This chain's CDR3 is CASGTSDVSPQYF. The CDR3 DNA is TGTGCCAGCGGGACTAGCGACGTGAGCCCACAGTACTTC.

The CDR3 is CAISPGQGNEQFF. CDR3 coding DNA: TGTGCCATCAGCCCCGGACAGGGCAATGAGCAGTTCTTC. The chain is built from TRBV10-3 and TRBJ2-1; the match to TRBD1 covers 8 bases. The CDR3 spans 13 residues. Germline V gives CDR1 ENHRY, CDR2 SYGVKD. V gave up 6 bases and J gave up 6 bases; unmatched junction bases: 4.

The chain is built from TRBV7-3 and TRBJ2-1; 12 bases are shared with TRBD2. The germline V gene encodes CDR1 SGHTA and CDR2 FQGTGA. With 5 bases clipped from V and 5 bases from J, the junction kept 7 bases outside the gene matches. The CDR3 has 16 amino acids. CDR3 sequence reads: CASSGRLAGANNEQFF. The CDR3 DNA follows: TGTGCCAGCAGCGGCCGACTAGCGGGGGCAAACAATGAGCAGTTCTTC.

V and J are TRBV12-3 or TRBV12-4 and TRBJ2-5, with TRBD2 matching 12 bases. Judging by the DNA end, TRBJ2-1 fits better; the J call may be wrong. This CDR3 is built from 14 residues. The CDR3, as DNA: TGTGCCAGCAGTTTCCGACTAGCGGGGGAGGGGCAGTTCTTC. This codes for CASSFRLAGEGQFF.

The rearrangement joins TRBV30 to TRBJ2-1; D unclear. Germline lookup yields CDR1 GTSNPN and CDR2 SVGIG (reference sequence). CDR3 length equals 11 residues. The ends were cut back, 2 bases at V and 7 bases at J, with 6 bases in the middle. Here the CDR3 reads CAWSSENEQFF. As DNA, the CDR3 is TGTGCCTGGAGTTCCGAAAATGAGCAGTTCTTC.

The chain recombines TRBV7-8 with TRBJ2-1; maybe TRBD1 (5 bases). This CDR3 has 16 residues. V was pared by 3 bases and J by 6 bases, with 18 bases between. Germline CDR1 and CDR2: SGHVS and FQNEAQ. The CDR3 DNA sequence: TGTGCCAGCAGCTTTGAGTCAGGGTGGATAAGCAATGAGCAGTTCTTC. This codes for CASSFESGWISNEQFF.

At least ten counts were recorded for this clonotype. The rearrangement uses TRBV2 and TRBJ1-4; 7 bases map to TRBD1. The V gene end was trimmed by 3 bases and the J gene end by 10 bases; junction bases not matched to a gene: 11. CDR1 and CDR2 (germline): SNHLY, FYNNEI. The CDR3 consists of 15 residues. CDR3 amino acids: CASSDKEGARGKLFF. The CDR3 bases are TGTGCCAGCAGTGATAAGGAGGGGGCTCGGGGAAAACTGTTTTTT.

V is TRBV20-1 and J is TRBJ2-3, with D perhaps being TRBD1 or TRBD2 (5 bases each). There are 14 residues in the CDR3. V was clipped by 6 bases and J by 3 bases, with 16 bases between them. Germline lookup yields CDR1 DFQATT and CDR2 SNEGSKA (reference sequence). This chain's CDR3 is CSAQRGIGTDTQYF. The DNA for the CDR3 is TGCAGTGCCCAGAGGGGCATAGGTACAGATACGCAGTATTTT.

This sequence joins TRBV7-2 and TRBJ2-7; D perhaps matches TRBD1 (5 bases). Germline CDR1 SGHTA, CDR2 FQGNSA. This CDR3 contains 13 residues. V was clipped by 1 base and J by 6 bases, with 10 bases between them. The CDR3 sequence is CASSLGTYLEQYF. The DNA of the CDR3 is TGTGCCAGCAGCTTAGGGACATATCTCGAGCAGTACTTC.

The rearrangement joins TRBV29-1 to TRBJ2-5, with D perhaps TRBD2 (5 bases). CDR1 and CDR2 (germline): SQVTM, ANQGSEA. CDR3 length: 16 amino acids. V dropped 6 bases and J dropped 3 bases, with 23 bases sitting between them. The DNA for the CDR3 is TGCAGCGTATTTTTCTCCCTTCACTCGGAGGAAGAGACCCAGTACTTC. Its translation is CSVFFSLHSEEETQYF. The whole variable domain, filled in from reference TRBV29-1 and TRBJ2-5, reads SAVISQKPSRDICQRGTSLTIQCQVDSQVTMMFWYRQQPGQSLTLIATANQGSEATYESGFVIDKFPISRPNLTFSTLTVSNMSPEDSSIYLCSVFFSLHSEEETQYFGPGTRLLVL.

This clonotype turned up a few times. DNA for the CDR3: TGCGCCAGCAGCAAGAGATCCAAGGATTCCTACGAGCAGTACTTC. Translated: CASSKRSKDSYEQYF. This chain connects TRBV10-1 to TRBJ2-7; D remains unclear. Germline values: CDR1 WNHNN, CDR2 SYGVQD (reference sequence). The length of the CDR3 is 15 residues. V was cut by 6 bases and J by 1 base, with 16 bases left in between.

This clonotype was counted between two and nine times. This chain links TRBV15 with TRBJ2-1; D call uncertain. CDR3 length: 12 amino acids. From germline, CDR1 is LNHNV and CDR2 YYDKDF (reference sequence). CDR3 DNA sequence: TGTGCGGTTGAGATCTCCTACAATGAGCAGTTCTTC. This sequence encodes CAVEISYNEQFF.

This clonotype came up a few times. In nucleotides, the CDR3 is TGTGCCACCAGTGACCCCAGAGCTTTGGACACAGATACGCAGTATTTT. Encoded protein: CATSDPRALDTDTQYF. The rearrangement links TRBV24-1 to TRBJ2-3; no clear D. The CDR3 is 16 residues long. Deletions cut 4 bases from V and 2 bases from J, with 15 bases between. Germline assignment: CDR1 KGHDR and CDR2 SFDVKD.

The CDR3 sequence: CASSQDPSGTIGETQYF. DNA for the CDR3: TGTGCCAGCAGCCAAGATCCTAGCGGGACTATCGGAGAGACCCAGTACTTC. The V gene is TRBV4-2, the J gene TRBJ2-5, with 9 bases fitting TRBD2. The germline gives CDR1 LGHNA, CDR2 YNFKEQ. The CDR3 has 17 amino acids. The V and J ends lost 0 bases and 4 bases, in that order; junction bases with no gene match: 9.